Below, 27 T cell receptor beta chains from the same sample are listed, as sequenced in a study of shared clonotypes between healthy human individuals. Produced via immunoSEQ multiplex PCR; TCRdb's table is partial and in-frame only. The sample has around 600,000 clones, 90% to 95% seen once. Positive CCR7 selection of CD45RO-negative cells yielded the naive CD8 cells, and terminally differentiated effector memory CD45RA+ cells were excluded. The sequenced material came from naive CD8+ T cells sorted from blood. These receptors were collected from a woman between 25 and 40 years old in good health.

The chain joins TRBV27 to TRBJ1-4; TRBD1 matches 9 bases. Looked up from germline, CDR1 is MNHEY and CDR2 is SMNVEV (reference sequence). This CDR3 has 15 amino acids. The ends lost 4 bases at V and 7 bases at J; junction bases unmatched: 7. The CDR3 nucleotides are TGTGCCAGCAGTTCCACGACAGGGGGGATTGAAAAACTGTTTTTT. Translating it yields CASSSTTGGIEKLFF. Looking up the rest from reference TRBV27 and TRBJ1-4 gives the full variable domain: EAQVTQNPRYLITVTGKKLTVTCSQNMNHEYMSWYRQDPGLGLRQIYYSMNVEVTDKGDVPEGYKVSRKEKRNFPLILESPSPNQTSLYFCASSSTTGGIEKLFFGSGTQLSVL.

This chain connects TRBV27 to TRBJ2-7; 10 nucleotides align to TRBD2. The J segment lost 5 bases and the V segment lost 5 bases, leaving 6 bases of the junction unmatched. CDR3 size: 14 residues. Germline loops: CDR1 MNHEY, CDR2 SMNVEV (reference sequence). In nucleotides, the CDR3 is TGTGCCAGCAGTGAGCGGGAGGGCCTTGACGAGCAGTACTTC. As protein: CASSEREGLDEQYF.

This clone was picked up one time. J is TRBJ1-1 and V is TRBV6-1; D gene ambiguous. This CDR3 region has 13 residues. Germline CDR1 and CDR2: MNHNS and SASEGT. V lost 5 bases to trimming and J lost 0 bases, with 7 bases between them. CDR3 in amino acids: CASSPRLNTEAFF. CDR3 DNA: TGTGCCAGCAGTCCCCGACTGAACACTGAAGCTTTCTTT.

This chain joins TRBV29-1 and TRBJ1-1, with unresolved D. The CDR3 totals 12 residues. CDR1 is SQVTM and CDR2 is ANQGSEA in the germline V gene. The germline V and J ends were trimmed by 7 bases and 0 bases, with 9 bases remaining between them. In nucleotides, the CDR3 is TGCAGCGCCGGATACATGAACACTGAAGCTTTCTTT. Encoded protein: CSAGYMNTEAFF.

This chain connects TRBV28 to TRBJ1-1; D unclear. V lost 5 bases, J lost 4 bases, and 11 bases lay in between. The CDR3 length is 13 residues. Germline V gene sequence: CDR1 MDHEN, CDR2 SYDVKM. The DNA of the CDR3 is TGTGCCAGCAGTGAAGTGATAACCACTGAAGCTTTCTTT. It encodes CASSEVITTEAFF.

The chain has TRBV5-1 and TRBJ2-7, with 9 nucleotides matching TRBD1. Germline values: CDR1 SGHRS, CDR2 YFSETQ. The CDR3 covers 16 residues. V was clipped by 4 bases and J by 0 bases; unmatched bases: 8. The CDR3 is CASSQEQGASSYEQYF. The CDR3 DNA follows: TGCGCCAGCAGCCAGGAACAGGGGGCGAGCTCCTACGAGCAGTACTTC. Looking up the rest from reference TRBV5-1 and TRBJ2-7 gives the full variable domain: KAGVTQTPRYLIKTRGQQVTLSCSPISGHRSVSWYQQTPGQGLQFLFEYFSETQRNKGNFPGRFSGRQFSNSRSEMNVSTLELGDSALYLCASSQEQGASSYEQYFGPGTRLTVT.

V usage is TRBV7-9 and J usage is TRBJ2-5, with 8 positions matching TRBD1. The junction had 6 bases not matched to a gene; V was cut back by 1 base and J by 5 bases. There are 15 residues in the CDR3. CDR1 SEHNR and CDR2 FQNEAQ come from the germline V gene (reference sequence). The CDR3 is CASSLGVRGLETQYF. CDR3 nucleotides: TGTGCCAGCAGCTTAGGCGTCAGGGGGCTGGAGACCCAGTACTTC. Looking up the rest from reference TRBV7-9 and TRBJ2-5 gives the full variable domain: DTGVSQNPRHKITKRGQNVTFRCDPISEHNRLYWYRQTLGQGPEFLTYFQNEAQLEKSRLLSDRFSAERPKGSFSTLEIQRTEQGDSAMYLCASSLGVRGLETQYFGPGTRLLVL.

The chain recombines TRBV19 with TRBJ2-7; TRBD1 aligns across 7 bases. Germline V gene data show CDR1 as LNHDA and CDR2 as SQIVND (reference sequence). This CDR3 is 13 amino acids long. Trimming at V came to 3 bases and at J to 6 bases, leaving 5 bases not matched to a gene. Written as DNA, the CDR3 is TGTGCCAGTAGTATGTCCCCAGGGGGCGAGCAGTACTTC. It translates to CASSMSPGGEQYF. The full variable domain, completed using reference TRBV19 and TRBJ2-7, is DGGITQSPKYLFRKEGQNVTLSCEQNLNHDAMYWYRQDPGQGLRLIYYSQIVNDFQKGDIAEGYSVSREKKESFPLTVTSAQKNPTAFYLCASSMSPGGEQYFGPGTRLTVT.

The rearrangement links TRBV2 to TRBJ2-3; D gene unclear. In germline, CDR1 is SNHLY, CDR2 FYNNEI. With 4 bases removed from V and 0 bases from J, the gap between germline ends came to 8 bases. The CDR3 is made up of 14 amino acids. CDR3 nucleotide sequence: TGTGCCAGCAGTGTTGTCGGGAGCACAGATACGCAGTATTTT. Translating it yields CASSVVGSTDTQYF.

V is TRBV9 and J is TRBJ2-3; 7 bases match TRBD2. Trimming took 0 bases from V and 2 from J; bases not matched to a gene: 3. This CDR3 comprises 15 residues. The germline V gene encodes CDR1 SGDLS and CDR2 YYNGEE. The CDR3 protein is CASSVEGGFTDTQYF. In DNA, the CDR3 is TGTGCCAGCAGCGTAGAGGGAGGGTTCACAGATACGCAGTATTTT.

The chain recombines TRBV27 with TRBJ2-7; 9 positions agree with TRBD1. This CDR3 has 13 residues. Trimming took 8 bases from V and 6 from J; bases not matched to a gene: 8. The germline CDR1 and CDR2 sequences are MNHEY and SMNVEV (reference sequence). Written as DNA, the CDR3 is TGTGCCAGCCGACCGGGACAGGGAGTCGAGCAGTACTTC. Residues: CASRPGQGVEQYF.

This clone was picked up a small number of times. V is TRBV28 and J is TRBJ1-4; D not resolved. The CDR3 runs 12 residues. Germline-derived CDR1 and CDR2 are MDHEN and SYDVKM. Trimming took 6 bases from V and 8 from J, leaving 10 bases between them. As DNA, the CDR3 is TGTGCCAGCAGCCCGATTCAAGAAAAACTGTTTTTT. It translates to CASSPIQEKLFF.

The gene calls are TRBV7-9 and TRBJ2-5; D perhaps matches TRBD1 (6 bases). Germline assignment: CDR1 SEHNR and CDR2 FQNEAQ (reference sequence). The germline V and J ends were trimmed by 7 bases and 5 bases, with 17 bases remaining between them. This CDR3 is 14 amino acids long. The CDR3 loop is CASTPSDRKETQYF. DNA of the CDR3: TGTGCCAGCACCCCGTCGGACAGAAAGGAGACCCAGTACTTC.

This chain links TRBV4-1 with TRBJ1-5; 7 nucleotides line up with TRBD1. CDR1 is MGHRA, CDR2 YSYEKL, per germline. With V trimmed by 3 bases and J by 3 bases, 5 bases remained unmatched. The CDR3 extends over 15 amino acids. CDR3 DNA sequence: TGCGCCAGCAGCCAGGGAAGGGGGCCCAATCAGCCCCAGCATTTT. Translating it yields CASSQGRGPNQPQHF.

This clone was found a few times. The identical CDR3 is also encoded by other nucleotide sequences in the sample. The rearrangement joins TRBV27 to TRBJ2-7, with D possibly matching TRBD2 (5 bases). V was cut by 6 bases and J by 0 bases, with 9 bases left in between. The CDR3 contains 13 residues. The germline V gene has CDR1 MNHEY and CDR2 SMNVEV (reference sequence). Written as DNA, the CDR3 is TGTGCCAGCAGCCATGGGAGCTCCTACGAGCAGTACTTC. This translates into CASSHGSSYEQYF.

V and J are TRBV2 and TRBJ1-4, with D maybe TRBD1 (5 bases). The CDR3 has 15 residues. CDR1 is SNHLY and CDR2 is FYNNEI in the germline V gene. V shed 2 bases and J shed 8 bases, with 15 bases lying between them. Here the CDR3 reads CASSESWGKYEKLFF. In nucleotides, the CDR3 is TGTGCCAGCAGTGAATCTTGGGGGAAGTACGAAAAACTGTTTTTT. Drawing the rest from reference TRBV2 and TRBJ1-4, the complete variable domain is EPEVTQTPSHQVTQMGQEVILRCVPISNHLYFYWYRQILGQKVEFLVSFYNNEISEKSEIFDDQFSVERPDGSNFTLKIRSTKLEDSAMYFCASSESWGKYEKLFFGSGTQLSVL.

This sequence joins TRBV11-3 and TRBJ2-7, with D perhaps matching TRBD2 (6 bases). V gave up 4 bases and J gave up 9 bases, with 10 bases separating them. CDR1 and CDR2 (germline): SGHNT, YENEEA. There are 11 residues in the CDR3. CDR3 residues: CASSYMGGQYF. CDR3 sequence (DNA): TGTGCCAGCAGCTACATGGGGGGGCAGTACTTC.

CDR3 DNA: TGTGCCAGCAGTGTTTTGGGTGCCTACGAGCAGTACTTC. It specifies CASSVLGAYEQYF. The J gene is TRBJ2-7, the V gene TRBV2, with D hard to call. V lost 4 bases and J 2 bases, leaving 9 bases between the germline ends. The CDR3 sequence is 13 residues long. Germline CDR1 and CDR2: SNHLY and FYNNEI. The full variable domain, in which reference TRBV2 and TRBJ2-7 provide the parts outside the CDR3, is EPEVTQTPSHQVTQMGQEVILRCVPISNHLYFYWYRQILGQKVEFLVSFYNNEISEKSEIFDDQFSVERPDGSNFTLKIRSTKLEDSAMYFCASSVLGAYEQYFGPGTRLTVT.

This chain uses TRBV27 with TRBJ1-1, with D unclear. CDR1 and CDR2 (germline): MNHEY, SMNVEV (reference sequence). V lost 2 bases and J 4 bases, leaving 11 bases between the germline ends. The CDR3 length is 14 residues. The CDR3 nucleotides read TGTGCCAGCAGTTTAGGGTTTGGGGTCACTGAAGCTTTCTTT. It is translated as CASSLGFGVTEAFF.

The chain employs TRBV6-5 and TRBJ2-5, with D hard to call. V gave up 0 bases and J gave up 5 bases, with 7 bases separating them. The germline gives CDR1 MNHEY, CDR2 SVGAGI. CDR3 length equals 13 residues. Written as DNA, the CDR3 is TGTGCCAGCAGTTACTCTTACGGCGAGACCCAGTACTTC. It is translated as CASSYSYGETQYF.

This clone was seen a few times. This rearrangement joins TRBV7-6 to TRBJ1-2; D uncertain. The germline V gene encodes CDR1 SGHVS and CDR2 FNYEAQ. The CDR3 is 12 residues long. Trimming took off 5 bases at V and 8 bases at J, with 12 bases between the two ends. The CDR3 is CASSQAGNGYTF. The CDR3 nucleotides are TGTGCCAGCAGCCAAGCGGGGAACGGCTACACCTTC. The full variable domain, completed using reference TRBV7-6 and TRBJ1-2, is GAGVSQSPRYKVTKRGQDVALRCDPISGHVSLYWYRQALGQGPEFLTYFNYEAQQDKSGLPNDRFSAERPEGSISTLTIQRTEQRDSAMYRCASSQAGNGYTFGSGTRLTVV.

The chain joins TRBV29-1 to TRBJ2-5, with D possibly called TRBD1 or TRBD2 (6 bases each). The last part of the DNA fits TRBJ2-7 better; the J call may be wrong. The germline V gene has CDR1 SQVTM and CDR2 ANQGSEA. The length of the CDR3 is 17 residues. The CDR3 loop is CSVDLGGGTGSSYEQYF. The CDR3 DNA reads TGCAGCGTTGACCTAGGAGGGGGGACGGGGAGCTCCTACGAGCAGTACTTC.

This chain joins TRBV2 and TRBJ2-4; tentatively, D is TRBD1 (5 bases). Between the trimmed V and J ends, which lost 7 bases and 0 bases, there was a span of 16 bases. The CDR3 is made up of 16 amino acids. Germline lookup yields CDR1 SNHLY and CDR2 FYNNEI. The CDR3 sequence is CASIPQGGLAKNIQYF. The CDR3 nucleotides are TGTGCCAGCATTCCTCAGGGTGGGTTAGCCAAAAACATTCAGTACTTC.

The rearrangement links TRBV27 to TRBJ1-5; D not resolved. Trimming took off 3 bases at V and 0 bases at J, with 9 bases between the two ends. CDR3 size: 15 residues. Germline V gene data show CDR1 as MNHEY and CDR2 as SMNVEV (reference sequence). The CDR3 loop reads CASSFALNSNQPQHF. The CDR3 DNA reads as TGTGCCAGCAGTTTTGCCCTAAATAGCAATCAGCCCCAGCATTTT.

The J gene is TRBJ1-2, the V gene TRBV25-1; 7 bases fit TRBD1. Germline lookup yields CDR1 MGHDK and CDR2 SYGVNS. Trimming took 10 bases from V and 5 from J; bases not matched to a gene: 16. The CDR3 extends over 15 amino acids. CDR3 bases: TGTGCCACCGCCCCGGGGCAGGGGGAAGGGTATGGCTACACCTTC. It specifies CATAPGQGEGYGYTF.

CDR3 in DNA: TGTGCCAGCAGCTTCGGGACGACCTACGAGCAGTACTTC. Protein: CASSFGTTYEQYF. The genes are TRBV7-9 and TRBJ2-7; D is perhaps TRBD1 or TRBD2 (5 bases each). This CDR3 is built from 13 residues. The V end lost 3 bases, the J end lost 2 bases, and 8 bases lay between the germline ends. Germline V gene sequence: CDR1 SEHNR, CDR2 FQNEAQ (reference sequence). The variable domain in full, with the rest retrieved from reference TRBV7-9 and TRBJ2-7, is DTGVSQNPRHKITKRGQNVTFRCDPISEHNRLYWYRQTLGQGPEFLTYFQNEAQLEKSRLLSDRFSAERPKGSFSTLEIQRTEQGDSAMYLCASSFGTTYEQYFGPGTRLTVT.

The rearrangement links TRBV5-1 to TRBJ1-1, with a tentative D call TRBD1 (6 bases). Trimming took off 4 bases at V and 3 bases at J, with 16 bases between the two ends. Germline loops: CDR1 SGHRS, CDR2 YFSETQ. The CDR3 covers 15 residues. As DNA, the CDR3 is TGCGCCAGCAGCCCCAGTCACAGGGAGCACACTGAAGCTTTCTTT. Residues: CASSPSHREHTEAFF.